This is a list of T cell receptor beta chains from one sample in a study of human T cells and chemical hapten exposure. One entry per CDR3 protein, called by TCRdb with MiXCR from the RACE reads. The sample shows roughly 250,000 distinct CDR3 sequences, about 8.6% of them seen only once. Sequences were derived from whole blood, sampled in connection with sensitization to the hapten diphenylcyclopropenone (DPC). These receptors were obtained from a woman aged 40 to 50 with alopecia areata. Some clones in this sample may be carry-over from other donors' samples. Each CDR3 is given with its conserved first and last residue. The D gene is left open where the match is weak. The size entry is marked missing in some rows and otherwise reads once, few, many or a size class.

clone_size j_call v_call d_call cdr3_aa cdr3_nt
NA TRBJ2-7 TRBV14 TRBD1 CASSQDLDRGRQYF TGTGCCAGCAGCCAAGACCTGGACAGGGGGCGGCAGTACTTC
many TRBJ1-3 TRBV29-1 NA CSVDDGGNTIYF TGCAGCGTTGACGATGGTGGAAACACCATATATTTT
NA TRBJ2-7 TRBV28 TRBD1 CASRPGTGSDVQYF TGTGCCAGCAGACCCGGGACAGGGTCGGACGTGCAGTACTTC
NA TRBJ2-2 TRBV11-3 NA CASSSAGLRAGELFF TGTGCCAGCAGCTCGGCGGGTCTCCGCGCCGGGGAGCTGTTTTTT
NA TRBJ1-6 TRBV27 NA CASSFRRDSPLHF TGTGCCAGCAGTTTTAGACGGGATTCACCCCTCCACTTT
few TRBJ2-7 TRBV6-5 TRBD1 CASSSVRDRGSDEQYF TGTGCCAGCAGTTCGGTACGGGACAGGGGGTCCGACGAGCAGTACTTC
few TRBJ2-5 TRBV6-5 TRBD1 CASSPTIGLQGIQETQYF TGTGCCAGCAGTCCTACCATAGGCCTACAGGGGATACAAGAGACCCAGTACTTC
NA TRBJ2-7 TRBV9 NA CASSALGDEQYF TGTGCCAGCAGCGCCCTCGGAGACGAGCAGTACTTC
few TRBJ2-7 TRBV13 TRBD1 CASSPSLGQGSYEQYF TGTGCCAGCAGCCCTTCCCTGGGACAGGGTTCTTACGAGCAGTACTTC
NA TRBJ2-1 TRBV12-3/TRBV12-4 NA CASSFKGRAYNEQFF TGTGCCAGCAGTTTTAAAGGGCGGGCCTACAATGAGCAGTTCTTC
few TRBJ2-1 TRBV6-6 TRBD1 CATRDRGPEQFF TGTGCCACCCGGGACAGGGGCCCTGAGCAGTTCTTC
NA TRBJ1-1 TRBV28 NA CASSLVRVAFF TGTGCCAGCAGTTTGGTACGGGTAGCTTTCTTT
NA TRBJ2-7 TRBV5-6 NA CASSLRSYSYEQYF TGTGCCAGCAGCTTGAGGAGTTACTCCTACGAGCAGTACTTC
NA TRBJ2-7 TRBV30 TRBD1 CAWGTGLLTEQYF TGTGCCTGGGGGACAGGCCTACTGACCGAGCAGTACTTC
NA TRBJ2-5 TRBV6-1 TRBD1 CASNRGAFGQETQYF TGTGCCAGCAACAGGGGGGCATTCGGCCAAGAGACCCAGTACTTC
NA TRBJ1-6 TRBV28 NA CASRGEGSYNSPLHF TGTGCCAGCAGAGGTGAGGGCTCCTATAATTCACCCCTCCACTTT
NA TRBJ1-6 TRBV7-9 NA CASSSFVGVLNSPLHF TGTGCCAGCAGCTCGTTTGTGGGGGTTCTTAATTCACCCCTCCACTTT
few TRBJ2-7 TRBV9 NA CASSGGTEYEQYF TGTGCCAGCAGCGGGGGTACAGAATACGAGCAGTACTTC
many TRBJ1-1 TRBV6-2/TRBV6-3 TRBD1 CASSGQGAWTEAFF TGTGCCAGCAGTGGACAGGGGGCATGGACTGAAGCTTTCTTT
few TRBJ1-3 TRBV4-3 NA CASSQDRSSGNTIYF TGCGCCAGCAGCCAAGACAGGAGCTCTGGAAACACCATATATTTT
few TRBJ2-5 TRBV7-2 NA CASSLGRDPAHQETQYF TGTGCCAGCAGCTTAGGCCGGGACCCTGCCCACCAAGAGACCCAGTACTTC
NA TRBJ2-7 TRBV27 NA CASSLSIQGITYEQYF TGTGCCAGCAGTTTATCGATCCAGGGCATAACCTACGAGCAGTACTTC
NA TRBJ1-3 TRBV10-3 TRBD1 CAIRGQAQVSGNTIYF TGTGCCATCAGAGGACAGGCCCAGGTTTCGGGAAACACCATATATTTT
NA TRBJ2-1 TRBV9 NA CASSAYLYNEQFF TGTGCCAGCAGCGCTTATCTCTACAATGAGCAGTTCTTC
many TRBJ2-7 TRBV7-3 TRBD2 CASSFGTRVEQYF TGTGCCAGCAGCTTCGGGACTAGGGTCGAGCAGTACTTC